This T cell receptor (beta chain) was profiled in a study of blood T cells in healthy people across ages. Study results and limitations: The long-lived group displayed more naive CD4+ cells, plus higher diversity, than the aged donors did.

This CDR3 has 14 amino acids. V was pared by 3 bases and J by 4 bases, with 12 bases between. The germline V gene encodes CDR1 SGDLS and CDR2 YYNGEE. Concerning this clonotype: Its antigen is unidentified.

Isolated PBMCs totaled at least 6 million in each sample. A sample-barcoded 5' primer and a J-beta primer mix were used in a second PCR of about 7 to 12 cycles. Carrying 12 random nucleotides, a template-switch adaptor labeled each individual cDNA molecule. TCRdb re-derived calls from the 5' RACE reads in MiXCR, one entry per CDR3 protein. This table holds 1.5 million or so distinct CDR3 sequences, 42% found once. V and J are TRBV9 and TRBJ2-3; D remains ambiguous. The origin of this receptor is a woman between 18 and 29 years old in good health. Material: blood. The CDR3 DNA reads as TGTGCCAGCAGCGGGGGTAGGGTCCCAGATACGCAGTATTTT. Translating gives CASSGGRVPDTQYF. Drawing the rest from reference TRBV9 and TRBJ2-3, the complete variable domain is DSGVTQTPKHLITATGQRVTLRCSPRSGDLSVYWYQQSLDQGLQFLIQYYNGEERAKGNILERFSAQQFPDLHSELNLSSLELGDSALYFCASSGGRVPDTQYFGPGTRLTVL.